The subject of this entry is one TCR beta chain. The antigen remains unidentified. Sequencing used immunoSEQ multiplex PCR; TCRdb keeps in-frame clones, though not all of them. The sample shows approximately 15,000 clones, about 65% of them seen only once. These data originate in a study of tumor-infiltrating lymphocytes in localized non-small cell lung cancer. Study information: Patients included smokers and never-smokers with various histologies, some sampled after neoadjuvant chemotherapy. Regarding the study as a whole: TCRbeta sequencing showed higher T cell infiltration in tumors than uninvolved lung. Tumor T-cell fraction from TCR sequencing was not associated with recurrence-free survival (p = 0.61). Each assay used a separate piece of the same tissue.

Per the germline V gene, CDR1 is MNHNY and CDR2 is SVGAGI (reference sequence). Trimming took off 0 bases at V and 5 bases at J, with 10 bases between the two ends. The CDR3 length is 14 residues. This receptor was taken from a human donor with non-small cell lung cancer. Sequencing used lung tumor tissue. The chain uses TRBV6-6 and TRBJ1-2; perhaps TRBD1 as D (5 bases). CDR3 in amino acids: CASSYSRGVYGYTF. CDR3 DNA sequence: TGTGCCAGCAGTTACTCCCGGGGGGTATATGGCTACACCTTC.